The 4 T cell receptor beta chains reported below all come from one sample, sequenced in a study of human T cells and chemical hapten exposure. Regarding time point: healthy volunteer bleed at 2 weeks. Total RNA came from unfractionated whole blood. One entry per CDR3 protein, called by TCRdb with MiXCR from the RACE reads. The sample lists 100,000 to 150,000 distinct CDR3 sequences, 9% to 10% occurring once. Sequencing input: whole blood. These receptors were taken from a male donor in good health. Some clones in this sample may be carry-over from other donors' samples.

The CDR3 loop reads CASSSTGYSYEQYF. Here the CDR3 DNA reads TGTGCCAGCAGCTCGACAGGCTACTCCTACGAGCAGTACTTC. This chain uses TRBV7-2 with TRBJ2-7; possibly TRBD1 for D (6 bases). This CDR3 region has 14 residues. Germline assignment: CDR1 SGHTA and CDR2 FQGNSA. Trimming took 4 bases from V and 0 from J, leaving 10 bases between them.

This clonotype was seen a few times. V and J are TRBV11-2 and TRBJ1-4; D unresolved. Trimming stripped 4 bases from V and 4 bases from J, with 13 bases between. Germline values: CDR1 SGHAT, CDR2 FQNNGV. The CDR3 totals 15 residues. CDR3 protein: CASSSVTGINEKLFF. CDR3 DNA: TGTGCCAGCAGCTCCGTGACGGGGATTAATGAAAAACTGTTTTTT.

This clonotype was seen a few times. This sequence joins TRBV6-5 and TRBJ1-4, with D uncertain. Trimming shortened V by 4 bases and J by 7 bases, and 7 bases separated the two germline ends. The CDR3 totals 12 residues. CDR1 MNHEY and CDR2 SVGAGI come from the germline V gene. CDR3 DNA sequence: TGTGCCAGCAGTTCGAATAGTGAAAAACTGTTTTTT. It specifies CASSSNSEKLFF.

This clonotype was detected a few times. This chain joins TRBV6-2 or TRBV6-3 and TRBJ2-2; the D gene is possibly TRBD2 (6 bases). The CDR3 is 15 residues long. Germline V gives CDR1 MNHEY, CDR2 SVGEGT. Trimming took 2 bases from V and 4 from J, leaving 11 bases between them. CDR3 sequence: CASSYGEAITGELFF. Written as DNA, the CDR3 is TGTGCCAGCAGTTACGGGGAGGCGATCACCGGGGAGCTGTTTTTT.